This TCR beta chain was sequenced in a study of blood T cell repertoires in COVID-19. Study summary: T cells, B-cell-depleted T cells, or PBMCs supplied cDNA or gDNA.

Repertoires were generated with immunoSEQ multiplex PCR, while TCRdb's copy carries only in-frame clones and drops some. This table holds 400,000 to 450,000 clones, roughly 88% found once. Participants had their cohort set by participant-reported clinical history. Symptom resolution, clearance, or two negative PCRs marked donors in Cohort 3 as recovered. The length of the CDR3 is 17 residues. CDR1 and CDR2 from the germline V gene are SGHKS and YYEKEE (reference sequence). With 3 bases clipped from V and 4 bases from J, the junction kept 9 bases outside the gene matches. The V gene is TRBV5-5, the J gene TRBJ2-7; 14 nucleotides align to TRBD2. The receptor was isolated from a man aged 18 to 29 who had recovered from COVID-19. The source material was PBMCs or T cells enriched from blood (not recorded which). The CDR3 nucleotides read TGTGCCAGCAGCTCACGGACTAGCGGGAGGACCGAGTACGAGCAGTACTTC. Amino acids: CASSSRTSGRTEYEQYF.